Described below is a single T cell receptor (beta chain) sequence and its context. These data originate in a study of blood T cell repertoires in COVID-19. Germline V gene sequence: CDR1 SQVTM, CDR2 ANQGSEA. The CDR3 has 10 amino acids. V was shortened by 5 bases and J by 7 bases, with 8 bases between the two germline ends. Assay: immunoSEQ multiplex PCR; the TCRdb copy retains only in-frame clones and omits some. The sample has 300,000 to 400,000 clones, about 93% seen once; the top ten hold roughly 3.4%. The chain links TRBV29-1 to TRBJ1-1, with D uncertain. The TCR originated in a woman under 30 who had recovered from COVID-19. Sequenced material: peripheral blood. CDR3 in amino acids: CSVTGFEAFF. For the CDR3, the DNA is TGCAGCGTTACGGGATTTGAAGCTTTCTTT.